This T cell receptor (beta chain) emerged from a study of Graves' ophthalmopathy and Graves' hyperthyroidism. Study in general: Untreated patients at initial diagnosis provided peripheral blood. Notes on the study in general: Most expanded clonotypes in thyroid above 0.001 frequency also showed up in blood.

At least ten counts were recorded for this clonotype. Its target is unknown. V lost 6 bases to trimming and J lost 4 bases; unmatched junction nucleotides: 16. Germline V CDR1 and CDR2: MRHNA, SNTAGT. This CDR3 region has 17 residues. For repertoire sequencing, the TCR beta CDR3 regions were amplified from RNA transcripts. The workflow started with a first-round RT-PCR run with HTBI primers and then moved on to a second-round multiplex PCR. From the multiplex PCR reads, TCRdb called clonotypes with MiXCR, one entry per CDR3 protein. This table has over 450,000 distinct CDR3 sequences, approximately 15% appearing once. Moderate-to-severe activity, CAS ≥3, NOSPECS ≥4 and duration under 3 months were recorded for donors with ophthalmopathy. No donor had other autoimmune disease, uncontrolled infection, pregnancy or lactation.

V is TRBV6-4 and J is TRBJ1-2; the match to TRBD1 covers 8 bases. The sample taken for sequencing was blood. The sequence was obtained from a woman under 40 with Graves' ophthalmopathy. Here the CDR3 DNA reads TGTGCCAGCAGGGACCGACAGGGGACGTCACGAGGCTATGGCTACACCTTC. Translating it yields CASRDRQGTSRGYGYTF.